The present TCR beta chain was sequenced within a study of T cell responses to AZD1222 COVID-19 vaccine. Clones were sequenced by immunoSEQ multiplex PCR, and TCRdb holds only the in-frame ones, with some missing. Of roughly 48,000 clones in the sample, 70% to 90% were seen once. Broader study findings: Breadth and depth of Spike-specific TCRs rose after two AZD1222 doses. The number of AZD1222 recipients seropositive at baseline was only six. In a largely white British group with more females than males, clonal diversity was possibly underestimated. The study found vaccine-associated CD4 TCRs spanning spike, dominant at 160-218 and 743-854.

The V end was cut by 3 bases, the J end by 5 bases, with 7 bases between. The germline CDR1 and CDR2 sequences are LGHDT and YNNKEL (reference sequence). This CDR3 is 12 amino acids long. Concerning this clone: Its antigen is undetermined.

This clonotype was sampled from an adult who received the AZD1222 COVID-19 vaccine. This chain joins TRBV3-1 (or the pseudogene TRBV3-2) and TRBJ1-2; D remains ambiguous. Sequenced here: peripheral blood, sampled 28 days after the second AZD1222 dose. CDR3 in DNA: TGTGCCAGCAGCCAGCGGGGTTATGGCTACACCTTC. It is translated as CASSQRGYGYTF.